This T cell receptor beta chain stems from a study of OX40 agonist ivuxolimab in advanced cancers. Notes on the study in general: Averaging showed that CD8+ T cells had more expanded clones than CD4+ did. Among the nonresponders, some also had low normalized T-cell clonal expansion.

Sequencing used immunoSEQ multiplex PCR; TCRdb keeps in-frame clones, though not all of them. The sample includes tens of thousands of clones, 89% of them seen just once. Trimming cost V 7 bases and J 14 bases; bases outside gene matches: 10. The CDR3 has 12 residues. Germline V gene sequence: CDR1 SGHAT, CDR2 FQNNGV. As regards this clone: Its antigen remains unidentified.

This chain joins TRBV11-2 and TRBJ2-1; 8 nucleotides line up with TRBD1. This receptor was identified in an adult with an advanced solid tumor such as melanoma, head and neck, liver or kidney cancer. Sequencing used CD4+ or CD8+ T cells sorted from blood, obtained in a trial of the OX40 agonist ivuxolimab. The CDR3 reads CASNKTGDCEFF. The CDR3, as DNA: TGTGCCAGCAATAAGACAGGGGATTGCGAGTTCTTC.